The source of this T cell receptor (beta chain) is a study of cytomegalovirus exposure and HLA in healthy donors. General study points: A reported reduction in N-insertions relative to the roughly 670-donor mean was seen in an Asian-associated ancestry cluster in a later analysis.

PCR employed 60 Vbeta and 13 Jbeta primers. Produced via immunoSEQ multiplex PCR; TCRdb's table is partial and in-frame only. In the table there are some 140,000 clones, over 70% of which are singletons. On this clone itself: The antigen remains undetermined.

Sequenced input: PBMCs. The sequence derives from a woman aged 18-35 years in good health and CMV-seronegative.

In DNA, the CDR3 is TGCGCCAGCAGCTTGGAACAGGGGGCATTAGCCGGGGAGCTGTTTTTT. Amino acids: CASSLEQGALAGELFF. The chain employs TRBV5-1 and TRBJ2-2; 9 positions agree with TRBD1. This CDR3 contains 16 residues. J gave up 6 bases and V 0 bases, and 6 bases lay outside the gene matches. Germline lookup yields CDR1 SGHRS and CDR2 YFSETQ.